This TCR beta chain was captured by sequencing in a study of T cell changes during pregnancy in multiple sclerosis. TCRdb keeps only in-frame clones here, not all; method: immunoSEQ multiplex PCR. Found here are tens of thousands of clones, roughly 88% of them singletons; the top ten hold 1% to 1.5%. V was shortened by 5 bases and J by 5 bases, with 15 bases between the two germline ends. Germline V CDR1 and CDR2: SEHNR, FQNEAQ (reference sequence). The CDR3 consists of 14 residues. The TCR was taken from a female donor with multiple sclerosis, enrolled in a pregnancy study. V usage is TRBV7-9 and J usage is TRBJ2-5; the D gene is possibly TRBD1 (5 bases). The specimen was peripheral blood, collected in the second trimester of pregnancy. The CDR3 DNA follows: TGTGCCAGCAGCCCCGGACAAACCGGGGAGACCCAGTACTTC. Its translation is CASSPGQTGETQYF.